Sequencing of this T cell receptor (beta chain) was carried out in a study of T cell changes during pregnancy in multiple sclerosis. CDR3 size: 17 residues. From germline, CDR1 is PRHDT and CDR2 FYEKMQ (reference sequence). J lost 4 bases, V lost 5 bases, and 14 bases had no gene match. Assay: immunoSEQ multiplex PCR; the TCRdb copy retains only in-frame clones and omits some. This sample has some 54,000 clones, with 85% to 95% found just once. This clonotype was sampled from a female donor with multiple sclerosis, enrolled in a pregnancy study. Sequenced material: CD8+ T cells from peripheral blood mononuclear cells, taken in the third trimester of pregnancy. The chain has TRBV13 and TRBJ2-7; TRBD2 aligns across 10 bases. The CDR3 DNA sequence: TGTGCCAGCAGCCCCCAAGCGGGAGGGCCGATTAGTTACGAGCAGTACTTC. Protein sequence: CASSPQAGGPISYEQYF.